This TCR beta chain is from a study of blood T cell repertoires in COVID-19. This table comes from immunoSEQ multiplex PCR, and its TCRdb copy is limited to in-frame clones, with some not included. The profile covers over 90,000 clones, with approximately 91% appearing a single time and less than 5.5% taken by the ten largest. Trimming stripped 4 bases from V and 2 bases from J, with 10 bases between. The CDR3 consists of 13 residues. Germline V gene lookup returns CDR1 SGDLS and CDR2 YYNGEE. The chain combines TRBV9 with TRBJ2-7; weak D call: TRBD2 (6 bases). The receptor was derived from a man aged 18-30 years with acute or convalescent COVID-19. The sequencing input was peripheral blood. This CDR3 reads CASSPGGAYEQYF. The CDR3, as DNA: TGTGCCAGCAGCCCAGGAGGGGCCTACGAGCAGTACTTC.